The 23 T cell receptor beta chains reported below all come from one sample, sequenced in a study of cytomegalovirus exposure and HLA in healthy donors. The PCR ran on 60 Vbeta and 13 Jbeta primers. Libraries were prepared by immunoSEQ multiplex PCR; TCRdb keeps only in-frame clonotypes and omits some of them. The sample lists roughly 110,000 clones, around 77% seen once, with 5% to 5.5% in the top ten. Source material: PBMCs. These receptors were obtained from a woman in her twenties or thirties in good health and CMV-seropositive.

The chain couples TRBV7-9 to TRBJ2-7; tentative D call: TRBD2 (6 bases). V lost 1 base to trimming and J lost 5 bases, with 15 bases between them. The CDR3 runs 15 residues. Germline values: CDR1 SEHNR, CDR2 FQNEAQ (reference sequence). The CDR3 region has the DNA TGTGCCAGCAGCTTAGACGGGATAGGGAGGAACGAGCAGTACTTC. It specifies CASSLDGIGRNEQYF.

J is TRBJ1-4 and V is TRBV14; TRBD1 might be the D (5 bases). The CDR3 covers 15 residues. V dropped 2 bases and J dropped 2 bases, with 9 bases sitting between them. Germline V gene lookup returns CDR1 SGHDN and CDR2 FVKESK. In nucleotides, the CDR3 is TGTGCCAGCAGCCAAATTAAGGGGACTAATGAAAAACTGTTTTTT. It encodes CASSQIKGTNEKLFF.

This clone appeared a single time. This chain connects TRBV27 to TRBJ2-3, with 9 positions matching TRBD2. This CDR3 has 15 amino acids. The V gene's germline CDR1 is MNHEY and CDR2 SMNVEV (reference sequence). The trim removed 2 bases at V and 2 bases at J, leaving 2 bases unmatched. CDR3 protein: CASSLRLAATDTQYF. In nucleotides, the CDR3 is TGTGCCAGCAGTTTAAGACTAGCGGCCACAGATACGCAGTATTTT.

The chain is built from TRBV6-6 and TRBJ1-2; D gene unclear. Trimming removed 7 bases from V and 7 bases from J, with 16 bases in between. The CDR3 has 13 amino acids. Germline values: CDR1 MNHNY, CDR2 SVGAGI (reference sequence). The CDR3 here is CASTLSRVAGYTF. Written as DNA, the CDR3 is TGTGCCAGCACCCTCTCGAGGGTTGCTGGCTACACCTTC.

The chain uses TRBV5-4 and TRBJ2-3, with D hard to call. CDR3 size: 15 residues. V dropped 0 bases and J dropped 0 bases, with 8 bases sitting between them. The germline V gene encodes CDR1 SGHNT and CDR2 YYREEE (reference sequence). The chain's CDR3 is CASSLDFLSTDTQYF. Here the CDR3 DNA reads TGTGCCAGCAGCTTGGACTTCTTGAGCACAGATACGCAGTATTTT.

The V and J genes are TRBV18 and TRBJ1-3, with unresolved D. The CDR3 runs 15 residues. The germline V gene encodes CDR1 KGHSH and CDR2 LQKENI. V lost 5 bases, J lost 2 bases, and 13 bases lay in between. CDR3 nucleotides: TGTGCCAGCTCATCGAACCTGGGCCCTGGAAACACCATATATTTT. This encodes CASSSNLGPGNTIYF.

This clone has a handful of counts. The chain carries TRBV5-6 and TRBJ2-7; 7 bases are a match to TRBD1. The V segment lost 1 base and the J segment 2 bases; nucleotides outside the gene matches: 3. This CDR3 has 14 residues. Per germline, CDR1 SGHDT and CDR2 YYEEEE. The CDR3 region has the DNA TGTGCCAGCAGCTTGTGGGACAGTCCCTACGAGCAGTACTTC. Residues: CASSLWDSPYEQYF.

The rearrangement links TRBV29-1 to TRBJ2-7, with D maybe TRBD2 (6 bases). The CDR3 extends over 13 amino acids. Looked up from germline, CDR1 is SQVTM and CDR2 is ANQGSEA. The V and J ends lost 5 bases and 0 bases respectively, with 11 bases between them. The CDR3 is CSVKGLISYEQYF. The CDR3 nucleotides are TGCAGCGTTAAGGGACTGATCTCCTACGAGCAGTACTTC.

The chain employs TRBV10-1 and TRBJ1-3; D gene unclear. CDR3 length equals 13 residues. The germline V gene has CDR1 WNHNN and CDR2 SYGVQD (reference sequence). The V end lost 5 bases, the J end lost 4 bases, and 9 bases lay between the germline ends. CDR3 nucleotides: TGCGCCAGCAGTTCGGGGTTGGGAAACACCATATATTTT. Its protein is CASSSGLGNTIYF.

The genes are TRBV5-1 and TRBJ2-7; weak D call: TRBD2 (6 bases). This CDR3 region has 15 residues. Germline-derived CDR1 and CDR2 are SGHRS and YFSETQ. Trimming took off 0 bases at V and 2 bases at J, with 12 bases between the two ends. CDR3 sequence (DNA): TGCGCCAGCAGCTTGGTGGCGGAGGGGCCCTACGAGCAGTACTTC. Translation gives CASSLVAEGPYEQYF.

J is TRBJ2-5 and V is TRBV30; no firm D call. Germline CDR1 reads GTSNPN; CDR2 reads SVGIG (reference sequence). Trimming removed 0 bases at V and 5 bases at J, with 10 bases between. The CDR3 length is 13 residues. CDR3 bases: TGTGCCTGGAGTGTTTTGGTTGCGGAGACCCAGTACTTC. Its protein is CAWSVLVAETQYF.

V and J are TRBV5-5 and TRBJ2-7; 7 positions match TRBD1. Looked up from germline, CDR1 is SGHKS and CDR2 is YYEKEE (reference sequence). V lost 8 bases and J lost 3; bases outside the gene matches: 11. The CDR3 is 14 amino acids. As DNA, the CDR3 is TGTGCCAGTGGGACGTCGGGGACAGTCTACGAGCAGTACTTC. Protein: CASGTSGTVYEQYF. Variable domain in full (rest from reference TRBV5-5 and TRBJ2-7): DAGVTQSPTHLIKTRGQQVTLRCSPISGHKSVSWYQQVLGQGPQFIFQYYEKEERGRGNFPDRFSARQFPNYSSELNVNALLLGDSALYLCASGTSGTVYEQYFGPGTRLTVT.

The chain employs TRBV11-2 and TRBJ2-7, with 8 nucleotides matching TRBD1. The J call may not be correct, given that the DNA end is closer to TRBJ2-1. Germline V gene lookup returns CDR1 SGHAT and CDR2 FQNNGV. The CDR3 loop spans 16 amino acids. CDR3 region: CASSDPGQVSYNEQFF. For the CDR3, the DNA is TGTGCCAGCAGCGACCCGGGACAGGTATCCTACAATGAGCAGTTCTTC.

This chain uses TRBV2 with TRBJ1-4, with D uncertain. Deletions cut 5 bases from V and 1 base from J, with 11 bases between. This CDR3 spans 15 amino acids. The germline V gene encodes CDR1 SNHLY and CDR2 FYNNEI. The CDR3 DNA follows: TGTGCCAGCAGTTCAACAGCGGGAACTAATGAAAAACTGTTTTTT. This sequence encodes CASSSTAGTNEKLFF.

This clone has a single count. This rearrangement joins TRBV13 to TRBJ2-5; TRBD2 aligns across 7 bases. The CDR3 has 15 amino acids. V trimming: 5 bases; J trimming: 2 bases; junction bases outside the gene matches: 8. From germline, CDR1 is PRHDT and CDR2 FYEKMQ (reference sequence). The CDR3 loop is CASSLAGVGQETQYF. The CDR3 DNA reads as TGTGCCAGCAGCCTCGCGGGGGTGGGGCAAGAGACCCAGTACTTC.

The chain joins TRBV6-5 to TRBJ1-2, with TRBD1 matching 7 bases. The trim removed 6 bases at V and 6 bases at J, leaving 7 bases unmatched. CDR3 length: 13 amino acids. Germline V CDR1 and CDR2: MNHEY, SVGAGI. The CDR3 DNA reads as TGTGCCAGCAGAACAGGGGTGTACGATGGCTACACCTTC. It codes for CASRTGVYDGYTF.

V is TRBV10-3 and J is TRBJ2-2, with D possibly matching TRBD1 (6 bases). Germline V CDR1 and CDR2: ENHRY, SYGVKD. V lost 6 bases to trimming and J lost 4 bases, with 15 bases between them. The CDR3 loop spans 15 amino acids. This CDR3 reads CAISTGTQRTGELFF. CDR3 DNA: TGTGCCATCAGCACCGGGACACAACGCACCGGGGAGCTGTTTTTT.

CDR3 region: CAWSGGQGFTQPQHF. Written as DNA, the CDR3 is TGTGCCTGGAGTGGGGGACAGGGGTTTACTCAGCCCCAGCATTTT. V gene TRBV30 combines with J gene TRBJ1-5; 10 bases align to TRBD1. V trimming: 1 base; J trimming: 6 bases; junction bases outside the gene matches: 6. CDR1 and CDR2 (germline): GTSNPN, SVGIG (reference sequence). CDR3 length: 15 amino acids.

In its sample, this clone was seen a few times. This sequence joins TRBV7-3 and TRBJ1-2; D might be TRBD1 (5 bases). Germline CDR1 reads SGHTA; CDR2 reads FQGTGA. The CDR3 length is 13 residues. The V gene lost 2 bases and the J gene lost 8 bases, with 12 bases spanning the gap. The CDR3 spells CASSLAAGGGYTF. The CDR3 DNA is TGTGCCAGCAGCTTAGCGGCGGGGGGAGGCTACACCTTC.

The V call is TRBV7-2, the J call TRBJ1-1, with no clear D. V was cut by 2 bases and J by 1 base, with 5 bases left in between. CDR3 length: 13 residues. The germline CDR1 and CDR2 sequences are SGHTA and FQGNSA. This CDR3 reads CASSLYGNTEAFF. DNA for the CDR3: TGTGCCAGCAGCTTATACGGGAACACTGAAGCTTTCTTT. Full variable domain (rest looked up from reference TRBV7-2 and TRBJ1-1): GAGVSQSPSNKVTEKGKDVELRCDPISGHTALYWYRQSLGQGLEFLIYFQGNSAPDKSGLPSDRFSAERTGGSVSTLTIQRTQQEDSAVYLCASSLYGNTEAFFGQGTRLTVV.

This clone was recorded once. V usage is TRBV5-5 and J usage is TRBJ1-1; maybe TRBD1 (5 bases). CDR3 size: 16 residues. CDR1 and CDR2 from the germline V gene are SGHKS and YYEKEE (reference sequence). The V end lost 5 bases, the J end lost 7 bases, and 24 bases lay between the germline ends. Written as DNA, the CDR3 is TGTGCCAGCAGATGGGGCGGGGGGTCGGTTTCCCTTGAAGCTTTCTTT. It yields the protein CASRWGGGSVSLEAFF. Full variable domain (rest looked up from reference TRBV5-5 and TRBJ1-1): DAGVTQSPTHLIKTRGQQVTLRCSPISGHKSVSWYQQVLGQGPQFIFQYYEKEERGRGNFPDRFSARQFPNYSSELNVNALLLGDSALYLCASRWGGGSVSLEAFFGQGTRLTVV.

This clone was observed once. The chain combines TRBV19 with TRBJ1-1, with D unclear. The CDR3 has 13 residues. V lost 0 bases to trimming and J lost 3 bases, with 5 bases between them. Germline V gene lookup returns CDR1 LNHDA and CDR2 SQIVND (reference sequence). This chain's CDR3 is CASSIDGDTEAFF. The CDR3 coding sequence is TGTGCCAGTAGTATAGACGGGGACACTGAAGCTTTCTTT.

This chain uses TRBV7-8 with TRBJ1-1; D uncertain. The V gene's germline CDR1 is SGHVS and CDR2 FQNEAQ. The CDR3 is 14 amino acids. V dropped 1 base and J dropped 1 base, with 7 bases sitting between them. The CDR3 DNA reads as TGTGCCAGCAGCTTAGGGGGAGGGAACACTGAAGCTTTCTTT. Translation gives CASSLGGGNTEAFF.